Each of the 13 T cell receptor beta chains below was sequenced from the same sample in a study of blood T cell repertoires in COVID-19. Produced via immunoSEQ multiplex PCR; TCRdb's table is partial and in-frame only. Here the sample spans 60,000 to 85,000 clones, 75% to 80% being singletons. Sequences were obtained from peripheral blood. The origin of the receptors is a human donor in a cohort sampled during active COVID-19.

This chain joins TRBV27 and TRBJ1-1; a weak D match, TRBD1 (6 bases). The CDR3 contains 15 residues. The germline CDR1 and CDR2 sequences are MNHEY and SMNVEV (reference sequence). Trimming took 2 bases from V and 5 from J, leaving 15 bases between them. CDR3 region: CASSLTLQGSTEAFF. CDR3 nucleotides: TGTGCCAGCAGTTTAACTTTACAGGGTTCGACTGAAGCTTTCTTT.

The count of this clone is one. The chain carries TRBV28 and TRBJ2-2; possibly TRBD2 for D (7 bases). This CDR3 has 14 residues. With 2 bases removed from V and 5 bases from J, the gap between germline ends came to 9 bases. The V gene's germline CDR1 is MDHEN and CDR2 SYDVKM. CDR3 in DNA: TGTGCCAGCAGTTTAGGGGGGGCGACCGGGGAGCTGTTTTTT. As protein: CASSLGGATGELFF.

The V call is TRBV13, the J call TRBJ2-7; tentatively, D is TRBD1 (7 bases). Germline loops: CDR1 PRHDT, CDR2 FYEKMQ (reference sequence). The CDR3 runs 12 residues. V lost 8 bases to trimming and J lost 3 bases, with 11 bases between them. CDR3 loop: CASSGGGYEQYF. Here the CDR3 DNA reads TGTGCCAGCTCAGGGGGAGGCTACGAGCAGTACTTC.

This clone was found once. This chain connects TRBV2 to TRBJ1-4; no firm D call. V lost 2 bases to trimming and J lost 10 bases, with 11 bases between them. Germline-derived CDR1 and CDR2 are SNHLY and FYNNEI. This CDR3 spans 13 amino acids. CDR3 sequence: CASSESPDLKLFF. The CDR3, as DNA: TGTGCCAGCAGTGAATCCCCGGACTTAAAACTGTTTTTT.

The V gene is TRBV2, the J gene TRBJ2-5; TRBD1 agrees at 7 bases. CDR3 size: 14 residues. Germline lookup yields CDR1 SNHLY and CDR2 FYNNEI. The V segment lost 6 bases and the J segment 0 bases; nucleotides outside the gene matches: 4. This CDR3 reads CASRTGAYQETQYF. In DNA, the CDR3 is TGTGCCAGCAGAACAGGGGCTTACCAAGAGACCCAGTACTTC.

The chain couples TRBV7-2 to TRBJ1-1; weak D call: TRBD1 (5 bases). Germline CDR1 SGHTA, CDR2 FQGNSA. Trimming shortened V by 5 bases and J by 1 base, and 11 bases separated the two germline ends. The CDR3 contains 14 residues. The CDR3 nucleotides are TGTGCCAGCAGCCTGCGACAGACGAACACTGAAGCTTTCTTT. It encodes CASSLRQTNTEAFF. Complete variable domain (other parts from reference TRBV7-2 and TRBJ1-1): GAGVSQSPSNKVTEKGKDVELRCDPISGHTALYWYRQSLGQGLEFLIYFQGNSAPDKSGLPSDRFSAERTGGSVSTLTIQRTQQEDSAVYLCASSLRQTNTEAFFGQGTRLTVV.

The gene calls are TRBV7-2 and TRBJ2-3, with D possibly TRBD2 on 5 matching bases. Germline V gives CDR1 SGHTA, CDR2 FQGNSA. The CDR3 is 14 residues long. V was trimmed by 7 bases and J by 2 bases, leaving 13 bases between them. DNA of the CDR3: TGTGCCAGCATAAGAGGACTTATCACAGATACGCAGTATTTT. It codes for CASIRGLITDTQYF.

The J gene is TRBJ2-7, the V gene TRBV7-9; 9 nucleotides agree with TRBD1. Looked up from germline, CDR1 is SEHNR and CDR2 is FQNEAQ (reference sequence). V lost 5 bases and J lost 6; bases outside the gene matches: 14. This CDR3 comprises 16 residues. CDR3 nucleotides: TGTGCCAGCAGCCTCGGACAGGGGATGACAGCTAGCGAGCAGTACTTC. This encodes CASSLGQGMTASEQYF.

The chain couples TRBV10-2 to TRBJ2-3, with D possibly TRBD2 on 6 matching bases. Germline V gene sequence: CDR1 WSHSY, CDR2 SAAADI. The CDR3 covers 15 residues. V lost 6 bases and J 3 bases, leaving 16 bases between the germline ends. Written as DNA, the CDR3 is TGCGCCAGCAGAGATAGCGGTAAACGAACAGATACGCAGTATTTT. Protein sequence: CASRDSGKRTDTQYF.

This clone was seen a handful of times. This chain connects TRBV11-2 to TRBJ2-1; TRBD2 matches at 11 bases. CDR3 size: 14 residues. With 8 bases clipped from V and 5 bases from J, the junction kept 5 bases outside the gene matches. CDR1 and CDR2 (germline): SGHAT, FQNNGV. CDR3 coding DNA: TGTGCCAGCGGAGGGACTAGCGGAAACAATGAGCAGTTCTTC. Its protein product is CASGGTSGNNEQFF.

This clone has a handful of counts. The chain is built from TRBV2 and TRBJ1-2; D unclear. V lost 7 bases and J lost 2, with 14 bases in between. In germline, CDR1 is SNHLY, CDR2 FYNNEI. CDR3 length: 14 amino acids. CDR3 in DNA: TGTGCCAGCAAATTTCTAGGCGAAAACTATGGCTACACCTTC. Amino acids: CASKFLGENYGYTF.

This clone was observed a few times. This chain uses TRBV5-8 with TRBJ1-5; D might be TRBD1 (5 bases). The V gene lost 4 bases and the J gene lost 3 bases, with 11 bases spanning the gap. Germline V gene data show CDR1 as SGHTS and CDR2 as YDEGEE. The CDR3 length is 14 residues. This CDR3 reads CASSLGHPNQPQHF. In DNA, the CDR3 is TGTGCCAGCAGCCTCGGACACCCCAATCAGCCCCAGCATTTT. Full variable domain (outside the CDR3, taken from reference TRBV5-8 and TRBJ1-5): EAGVTQSPTHLIKTRGQQATLRCSPISGHTSVYWYQQALGLGLQFLLWYDEGEERNRGNFPPRFSGRQFPNYSSELNVNALELEDSALYLCASSLGHPNQPQHFGDGTRLSIL.

The rearrangement uses TRBV28 and TRBJ1-5; no firm D call. There are 17 residues in the CDR3. V lost 4 bases, J lost 3 bases, and 19 bases lay in between. Germline CDR1 and CDR2: MDHEN and SYDVKM. CDR3 bases: TGTGCCAGCAGTTACCCCGGGGAGGCGTTATACAATCAGCCCCAGCATTTT. Translation: CASSYPGEALYNQPQHF.